The T cell receptor (beta chain) described here comes from a study of response to subunit inactivated influenza vaccine. Whole-study results and caveats: Researchers suggested that each seasonal influenza vaccination recruits few new T cells.

The sample holds a few counts of this clonotype. The target antigen is unknown. CDR1 and CDR2 from the germline V gene are SNHLY and FYNNEI. V lost 10 bases, J lost 2 bases, and 12 bases lay in between. The length of the CDR3 is 12 residues. TCRdb re-analysed the RT-PCR reads in MiXCR, keeping a single row per CDR3 protein. The repertoire has 550,000 to 800,000 distinct CDR3 sequences, 11% to 15% of them found once; the top ten carry 6.5% to 8.5%. The chain uses TRBV2 and TRBJ2-7; unclear D gene. Sequences were derived from PBMCs from blood, sampled around two weeks before vaccination. The receptor comes from a man aged 50 to 60 who received an inactivated influenza vaccine. The CDR3 sequence: CAIWTEPYEQYF. Here the CDR3 DNA reads TGTGCCATATGGACGGAGCCCTACGAGCAGTACTTC.